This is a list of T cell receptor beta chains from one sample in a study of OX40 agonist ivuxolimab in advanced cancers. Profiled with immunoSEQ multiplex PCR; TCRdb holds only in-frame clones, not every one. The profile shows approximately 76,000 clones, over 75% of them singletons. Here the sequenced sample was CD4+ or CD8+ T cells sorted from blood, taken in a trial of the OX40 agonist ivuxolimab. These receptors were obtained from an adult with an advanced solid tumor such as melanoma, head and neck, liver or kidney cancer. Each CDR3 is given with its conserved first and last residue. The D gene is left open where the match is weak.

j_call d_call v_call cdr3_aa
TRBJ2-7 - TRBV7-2 CASSLPRGNGYEQYF
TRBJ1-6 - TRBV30 CAWSAPVWYNSPLHF
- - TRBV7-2 CASSREGGYEQYF
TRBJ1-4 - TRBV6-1 CASSEGWRRDEKLFF
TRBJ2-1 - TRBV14 CASSQDRGEQFF
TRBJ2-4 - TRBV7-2 CASSLVYGPKNIQYF
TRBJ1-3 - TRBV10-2 CASSVQLLGSGNTIYF
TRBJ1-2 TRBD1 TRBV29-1 CSVPGQGANYGYTF
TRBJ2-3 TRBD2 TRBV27 CASRVSGRADTQYF
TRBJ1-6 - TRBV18 CASSPSNSRTPLHF
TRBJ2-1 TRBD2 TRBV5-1 CASSLGGAGSYNEQFF
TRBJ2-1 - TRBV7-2 CASSALSFYNEQFF
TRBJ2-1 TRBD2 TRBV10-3 CAISEVGSGRKVYNEQFF
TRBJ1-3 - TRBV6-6 CASSLSRDGRNTIYF
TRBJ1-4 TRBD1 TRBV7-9 CASSPRQGSSTNEKLFF
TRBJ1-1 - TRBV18 CASSVYRDGTEAFF
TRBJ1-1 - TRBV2 CASSEQGRNTEAFF
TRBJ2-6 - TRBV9 CASSVGGSGANVLTF
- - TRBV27 CASSWAGSSYEQYF
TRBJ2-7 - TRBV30 CAWNQGYYEQYF
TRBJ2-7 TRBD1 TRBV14 CASSRQGPSSYEQYF
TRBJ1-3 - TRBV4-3 CASSLVGKGLDGNTIYF
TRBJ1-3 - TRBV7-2 CASSVSWTPGNTIYF
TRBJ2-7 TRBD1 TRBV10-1 CASSQGGLSSYEQYF
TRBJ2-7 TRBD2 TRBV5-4 CASSQVALAGGSYEQYF
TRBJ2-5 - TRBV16 CASSQLAVQETQYF
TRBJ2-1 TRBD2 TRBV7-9 CASSLALRGSGRTFGEQFF
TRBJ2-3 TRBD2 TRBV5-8 CASSQVAGGDTQYF
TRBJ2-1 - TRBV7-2 CASSLEVSYNEQFF
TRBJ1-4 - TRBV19 CASRAPGPGKLFF
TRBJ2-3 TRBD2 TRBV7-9 CASSLDGRGADTQYF
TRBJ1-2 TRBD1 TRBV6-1 CASSEPSPRDRAF
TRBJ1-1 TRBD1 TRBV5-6 CASSLSPGQGTTEAFF
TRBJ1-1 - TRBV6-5 CASSGPGGGAFF
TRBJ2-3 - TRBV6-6 CASSLVGVDTQYF
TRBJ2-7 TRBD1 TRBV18 CASSPSGTGGEQYF
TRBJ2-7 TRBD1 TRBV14 CASSARDRVGAYEQYF
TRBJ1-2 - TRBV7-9 CASSLLGQGPSKGYTF
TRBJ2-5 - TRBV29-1 CSVLRTYQETQYF
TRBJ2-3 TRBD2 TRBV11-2 CASSLDLFAGGSDTQYF
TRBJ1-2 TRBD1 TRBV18 CASSPGQGALGGYTF
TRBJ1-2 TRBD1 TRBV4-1 CASSQEGTGGNGYTF
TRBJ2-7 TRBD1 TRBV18 CASSPQGASYEQYF
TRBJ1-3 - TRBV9 CASSADSPRTVSGNTIYF
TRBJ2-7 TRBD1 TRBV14 CASSQGGQGRHEQYF
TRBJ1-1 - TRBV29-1 CSVAPSIAEAFF
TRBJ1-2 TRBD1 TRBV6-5 CASTGNRGNYGYTF
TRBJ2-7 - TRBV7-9 CASSLVGSSYEQYF
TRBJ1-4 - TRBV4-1 CASKPPEGAFEKLFF